The clone carrying this TCR beta chain was seen at least ten times. This sample was included in a study of blood T cell repertoires in COVID-19. Turning to the study itself: Samples taken during acute and convalescent COVID-19 were collected in the United States, Italy and Spain. PBMCs, B-cell-depleted T cells, or T cells were the source of the cDNA or gDNA that made up the material.

In the source study's methods: Scientists estimated how many nucleated cells there were by amplifying reference gene primers. Measured with immunoSEQ multiplex PCR; TCRdb has only the in-frame clones, and not every one. That table furnishes V, J and clone size, whereas the DNA furnished D and trimming. The table records 100,000 to 150,000 clones, approximately 81% of them present only once. The source of this sequence is a man aged 55 to 70 with acute or convalescent COVID-19. Sequenced: peripheral blood.

The CDR3 region has the DNA TGTGCCAGCAGCTTTACCGGGACAGGGCCAAATTCACCCCTCCACTTT. It yields the protein CASSFTGTGPNSPLHF. The V and J genes are TRBV11-1 and TRBJ1-6; 9 bases agree with TRBD1. Germline V gene sequence: CDR1 SGHAT, CDR2 FQDESV (reference sequence). After removal of 3 bases from V and 7 bases from J, the junction contained 7 bases not matched to a gene. CDR3 length equals 16 residues.